The following is a T cell receptor beta chain sequence with its context. Its antigen remains unknown. Libraries were prepared by immunoSEQ multiplex PCR; TCRdb keeps only in-frame clonotypes and omits some of them. The sample has 50,000 to 85,000 clones; about four fifths are singletons. This specimen belongs to a study of radiotherapy plus CTLA-4 blockade in lung cancer. Broader study findings: Interferon-beta and early blood T cell clone dynamics reportedly predicted response best.

The CDR3 covers 19 residues. Between the trimmed V and J ends, which lost 3 bases and 2 bases, there was a span of 20 bases. The germline V gene has CDR1 MNHEY and CDR2 SMNVEV (reference sequence). Ipilimumab CTLA-4 blockade and focal radiation were given to patients with chemo-refractory metastatic non-small-cell lung cancer. The source was peripheral blood, collected from a patient treated with radiotherapy plus ipilimumab. V is TRBV27 and J is TRBJ2-6; the D gene is possibly TRBD1 (7 bases). The sequence came from a human donor with non-small cell lung cancer who had a partial response to radiotherapy plus ipilimumab. DNA of the CDR3: TGTGCCAGCAGTTTTCTCCGGGACAGCGGGCACCCTGGGGCCAACGTCCTGACTTTC. This gives the protein CASSFLRDSGHPGANVLTF.